What follows are 16 T cell receptor beta chains derived from one specimen sequenced in a study of blood T cell repertoires in COVID-19. Produced via immunoSEQ multiplex PCR; TCRdb's table is partial and in-frame only. The repertoire consists of about 200,000 clones, with 85% occurring once and the leading ten covering approximately 18%. Specimen: PBMCs or T cells enriched from blood (not recorded which). The receptors shown here come from a man aged 35-49 years who had recovered from COVID-19.

The chain has TRBV6-5 and TRBJ1-1, with TRBD1 matching 9 bases. V shed 5 bases, J shed 4 bases, and the junction held 5 bases outside the gene matches. This CDR3 region has 14 residues. Germline lookup yields CDR1 MNHEY and CDR2 SVGAGI. The CDR3 sequence: CASSTDRGVTEAFF. The DNA of the CDR3 is TGTGCCAGCAGTACCGACAGGGGGGTCACTGAAGCTTTCTTT.

The chain recombines TRBV30 with TRBJ1-3; D is perhaps TRBD1 (6 bases). Germline assignment: CDR1 GTSNPN and CDR2 SVGIG (reference sequence). Trimming pared 4 bases from V and 3 bases from J, leaving 7 bases between. The CDR3 is 12 amino acids. CDR3 sequence reads: CAWNRVGNTIYF. The CDR3 DNA follows: TGTGCCTGGAACAGGGTTGGAAACACCATATATTTT.

CDR3 in DNA: TGTGCCAGCAGCTTAGAGACAGGGGGTAATTCACCCCTCCACTTT. This translates into CASSLETGGNSPLHF. The chain couples TRBV11-2 to TRBJ1-6, with TRBD1 identical over 9 bases. Unmatched junction bases numbered 0, after V lost 0 bases and J lost 6 bases. The germline CDR1 and CDR2 sequences are SGHAT and FQNNGV. This CDR3 is 15 amino acids long.

This chain uses TRBV7-8 with TRBJ1-1, with D maybe TRBD1 (5 bases). The V gene's germline CDR1 is SGHVS and CDR2 FQNEAQ. The CDR3 has 15 amino acids. V shed 1 base and J shed 2 bases, with 11 bases lying between them. The CDR3 sequence: CASSLEGQVNTEAFF. The CDR3 DNA is TGTGCCAGCAGCTTAGAGGGGCAGGTTAACACTGAAGCTTTCTTT. The full variable domain, in which reference TRBV7-8 and TRBJ1-1 provide the parts outside the CDR3, is GAGVSQSPRYKVAKRGQDVALRCDPISGHVSLFWYQQALGQGPEFLTYFQNEAQLDKSGLPSDRFFAERPEGSVSTLKIQRTQQEDSAVYLCASSLEGQVNTEAFFGQGTRLTVV.

This clone was seen once. The CDR3 spells CAWVSTGQLYGYTF. CDR3 bases: TGTGCCTGGGTGTCTACGGGACAGCTCTATGGCTACACCTTC. This chain connects TRBV30 to TRBJ1-2, with 7 bases aligning to TRBD1. The CDR3 loop spans 14 amino acids. The ends lost 5 bases at V and 4 bases at J; junction bases unmatched: 10. The germline CDR1 and CDR2 sequences are GTSNPN and SVGIG (reference sequence).

The chain joins TRBV19 to TRBJ2-2; no firm D call. The CDR3 totals 13 residues. V lost 6 bases and J lost 2, with 7 bases in between. Germline CDR1 LNHDA, CDR2 SQIVND (reference sequence). The CDR3 is CASSPYNTGELFF. DNA of the CDR3: TGTGCCAGTAGCCCCTATAACACCGGGGAGCTGTTTTTT.

The gene calls are TRBV24-1 and TRBJ1-2; possibly TRBD1 for D (5 bases). The V end was cut by 1 base, the J end by 6 bases, with 5 bases between. Germline V lookup: CDR1 KGHDR, CDR2 SFDVKD. This CDR3 spans 12 amino acids. The CDR3 DNA reads TGTGCCACCAGTGATTTCAGGGATGGCTACACCTTC. This codes for CATSDFRDGYTF.

J is TRBJ2-7 and V is TRBV19; 12 bases are shared with TRBD1. Germline V gives CDR1 LNHDA, CDR2 SQIVND (reference sequence). The CDR3 loop spans 16 amino acids. The J segment lost 6 bases and the V segment lost 3 bases, leaving 9 bases of the junction unmatched. The CDR3 protein is CASSMDSGTGGGEQYF. DNA for the CDR3: TGTGCCAGTAGTATGGATTCCGGGACAGGGGGCGGCGAGCAGTACTTC.

The genes are TRBV12-5 and TRBJ2-7; 8 nucleotides line up with TRBD2. Germline V gene lookup returns CDR1 LGHNT and CDR2 FRNRAP. The J segment lost 0 bases and the V segment lost 1 base, leaving 11 bases of the junction unmatched. This CDR3 spans 18 amino acids. CDR3 amino acids: CASGLAIGLAQFSYEQYF. The DNA of the CDR3 is TGTGCTAGTGGTTTGGCTATTGGACTAGCCCAATTCTCCTACGAGCAGTACTTC.

The chain couples TRBV7-6 to TRBJ2-2; D is perhaps TRBD1 (6 bases). The germline V gene has CDR1 SGHVS and CDR2 FNYEAQ. The CDR3 contains 15 residues. Trimming took 6 bases from V and 0 from J, leaving 11 bases between them. DNA for the CDR3: TGTGCCAGCAGTAGACAGGATCCGAACACCGGGGAGCTGTTTTTT. This translates into CASSRQDPNTGELFF.

This clone was seen more than once but under ten times. The rearrangement links TRBV18 to TRBJ1-2; 7 bases fit TRBD1. The J segment lost 4 bases and the V segment lost 6 bases, leaving 8 bases of the junction unmatched. This CDR3 spans 14 amino acids. Germline V gives CDR1 KGHSH, CDR2 LQKENI. CDR3 bases: TGTGCCAGCTCCTCGACAGGGCTCTTCTATGGCTACACCTTC. It codes for CASSSTGLFYGYTF. Full variable domain (outside the CDR3, taken from reference TRBV18 and TRBJ1-2): NAGVMQNPRHLVRRRGQEARLRCSPMKGHSHVYWYRQLPEEGLKFMVYLQKENIIDESGMPKERFSAEFPKEGPSILRIQQVVRGDSAAYFCASSSTGLFYGYTFGSGTRLTVV.

CDR3 region: CASSDLLASEQFF. The CDR3 coding sequence is TGTGCCAGCAGTGACCTACTAGCTTCCGAGCAGTTCTTC. The chain combines TRBV6-1 with TRBJ2-1; TRBD2 is a possible D gene (6 bases). The CDR3 is made up of 13 amino acids. Germline assignment: CDR1 MNHNS and CDR2 SASEGT. Trimming cost V 3 bases and J 10 bases, with 13 bases left between them.

The V and J genes are TRBV5-8 and TRBJ1-2; D call uncertain. V lost 2 bases and J lost 2, with 16 bases in between. CDR1 is SGHTS and CDR2 is YDEGEE in the germline V gene. The CDR3 length is 16 residues. The CDR3 protein is CASSLRLGRSNYGYTF. Written as DNA, the CDR3 is TGTGCCAGCAGCTTAAGACTCGGGAGGTCGAACTATGGCTACACCTTC.

This chain uses TRBV7-9 with TRBJ2-2, with 7 bases aligning to TRBD1. Germline V lookup: CDR1 SEHNR, CDR2 FQNEAQ (reference sequence). There are 15 residues in the CDR3. The V gene end was trimmed by 5 bases and the J gene end by 7 bases; junction bases not matched to a gene: 10. CDR3 nucleotide sequence: TGTGCCAGCAGCCCAAAAGGGACAGATCACGGGGAGCTGTTTTTT. This encodes CASSPKGTDHGELFF.

The chain is built from TRBV18 and TRBJ1-5; possible D gene TRBD1, 5 bases. CDR1 is KGHSH, CDR2 LQKENI, per germline. CDR3 length: 14 amino acids. V was trimmed by 0 bases and J by 9 bases, leaving 12 bases between them. In DNA, the CDR3 is TGTGCCAGCTCACCACCGGGTGGGGCGCGGCCCCAGCATTTT. Protein product: CASSPPGGARPQHF.

The chain uses TRBV25-1 and TRBJ2-1; 11 bases align to TRBD2. Germline assignment: CDR1 MGHDK and CDR2 SYGVNS. With V trimmed by 4 bases and J by 9 bases, 8 bases remained unmatched. The CDR3 has 15 residues. The CDR3 loop is CASSGTSGRGGEQFF. The CDR3 DNA reads TGTGCCAGCAGTGGAACTAGCGGGAGAGGAGGTGAGCAGTTCTTC. The entire variable domain, with the rest obtained from reference TRBV25-1 and TRBJ2-1, is as follows: EADIYQTPRYLVIGTGKKITLECSQTMGHDKMYWYQQDPGMELHLIHYSYGVNSTEKGDLSSESTVSRIRTEHFPLTLESARPSHTSQYLCASSGTSGRGGEQFFGPGTRLTVL.